This TCR beta chain emerged from a study of cytotoxic CD8 clonotypes in ibrutinib-treated CLL. Investigators sought sequencing depths of between 1 in 200,000 and 1 in 1 million T cells. Profiling relied on immunoSEQ multiplex PCR, and the TCRdb table lists in-frame clones only, not all of them. This sample carries just over 200,000 clones, about four fifths of them seen once, and the ten largest clones take roughly 11%. Cryopreserved PBMCs provided approximately 1.9 micrograms of genomic DNA for the TCR beta libraries. CDR1 is SGHRS, CDR2 YFSETQ, per germline. The CDR3 extends over 13 amino acids. J lost 6 bases, V lost 0 bases, and 3 bases had no gene match.

The chain recombines TRBV5-1 with TRBJ2-7; 7 bases match TRBD1. The sequencing used PBMCs, collected after 12 months of ibrutinib treatment. The sequence was obtained from a human donor with chronic lymphocytic leukemia. CDR3 DNA sequence: TGCGCCAGCAGCTTGGGACAGGGTAGCGAGCAGTACTTC. Amino acid sequence: CASSLGQGSEQYF.